This T cell receptor (beta chain) was recovered during a study of control samples from healthy donors and cancer patients. Clones were read by immunoSEQ multiplex PCR, and TCRdb kept only the in-frame ones, dropping some. The profile shows 400,000 to 500,000 clones, 80% to 95% of them singletons. The CDR3 length is 13 residues. Trimming left V 3 bases short and J 3 bases short, with 9 bases between. From germline, CDR1 is SGHTA and CDR2 FQGTGA. The chain uses TRBV7-3 and TRBJ2-7; D unresolved. This TCR was recovered from a man aged 40-50 years with head and neck cancer. Sequencing input: PBMCs. CDR3: CASSFSPGYEQYF. The CDR3 region has the DNA TGTGCCAGCAGCTTTTCGCCAGGCTACGAGCAGTACTTC.